This entry features one TCR beta chain sequence. This sample was included in a study of T cell responses to AZD1222 COVID-19 vaccine. Clones were sequenced by immunoSEQ multiplex PCR, and TCRdb holds only the in-frame ones, with some missing. The sample has 75,000 to 100,000 clones; more than 90% are singletons. Germline values: CDR1 LGHDT, CDR2 YNNKEL (reference sequence). V was pared by 0 bases and J by 1 base, with 3 bases of the junction left unmatched. The CDR3 length is 16 residues. The chain combines TRBV3-1 (or the pseudogene TRBV3-2) with TRBJ2-1, with 7 positions matching TRBD2. This specimen was peripheral blood, taken on day 0 of AZD1222 vaccination. The clonotype was recovered from an adult in good health. The CDR3 reads CASSQEFGGSYNEQFF. In nucleotides, the CDR3 is TGTGCCAGCAGCCAAGAGTTCGGGGGGTCCTACAATGAGCAGTTCTTC.